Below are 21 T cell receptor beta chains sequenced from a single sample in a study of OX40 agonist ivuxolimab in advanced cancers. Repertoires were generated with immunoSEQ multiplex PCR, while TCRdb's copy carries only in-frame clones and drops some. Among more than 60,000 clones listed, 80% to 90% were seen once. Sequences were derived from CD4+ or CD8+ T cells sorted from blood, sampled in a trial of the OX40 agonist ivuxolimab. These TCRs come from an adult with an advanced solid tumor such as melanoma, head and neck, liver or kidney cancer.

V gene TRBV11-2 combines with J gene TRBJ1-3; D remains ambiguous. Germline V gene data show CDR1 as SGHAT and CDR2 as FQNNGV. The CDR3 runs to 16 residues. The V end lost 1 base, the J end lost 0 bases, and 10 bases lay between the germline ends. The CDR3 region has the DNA TGTGCCAGCAGCTTAGTACGGTACTCCTCTGGAAACACCATATATTTT. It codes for CASSLVRYSSGNTIYF.

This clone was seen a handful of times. The chain's CDR3 is CATSNTEAFF. The CDR3 region has the DNA TGTGCCACCTCGAACACTGAAGCTTTCTTT. J is TRBJ1-1 and V is TRBV7-9; D gene unclear. Per germline, CDR1 SEHNR and CDR2 FQNEAQ (reference sequence). This CDR3 has 10 amino acids. Trimming pared 10 bases from V and 1 base from J, leaving 4 bases between.

The CDR3 loop is CASSLYLAELRSSYEQYF. The CDR3 DNA is TGTGCCAGCAGTTTATACCTAGCGGAGCTTAGAAGCTCCTACGAGCAGTACTTC. The chain couples TRBV28 to TRBJ2-7, with TRBD2 identical over 7 bases. Germline V gives CDR1 MDHEN, CDR2 SYDVKM. V trimming: 1 base; J trimming: 0 bases; junction bases outside the gene matches: 12. CDR3 size: 18 residues.

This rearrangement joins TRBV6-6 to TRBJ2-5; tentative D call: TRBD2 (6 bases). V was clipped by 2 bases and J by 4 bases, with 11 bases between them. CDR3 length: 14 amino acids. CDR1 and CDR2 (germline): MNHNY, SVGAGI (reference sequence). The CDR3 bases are TGTGCCAGCAGTTACCCGGGGGAGGTAGAGACCCAGTACTTC. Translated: CASSYPGEVETQYF.

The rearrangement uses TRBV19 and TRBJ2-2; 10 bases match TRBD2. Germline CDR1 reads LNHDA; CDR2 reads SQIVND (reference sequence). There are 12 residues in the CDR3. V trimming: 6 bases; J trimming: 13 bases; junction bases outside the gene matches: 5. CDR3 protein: CASSPLAGGLFF. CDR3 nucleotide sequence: TGTGCCAGTAGCCCTTTAGCGGGAGGGCTGTTTTTT.

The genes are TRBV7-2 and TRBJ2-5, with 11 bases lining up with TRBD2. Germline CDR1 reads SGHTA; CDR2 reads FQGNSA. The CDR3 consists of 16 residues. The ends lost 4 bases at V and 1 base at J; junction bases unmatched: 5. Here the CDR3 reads CASSSPSGRSQETQYF. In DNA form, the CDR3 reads TGTGCCAGCAGCTCCCCTAGCGGGAGGTCCCAAGAGACCCAGTACTTC.

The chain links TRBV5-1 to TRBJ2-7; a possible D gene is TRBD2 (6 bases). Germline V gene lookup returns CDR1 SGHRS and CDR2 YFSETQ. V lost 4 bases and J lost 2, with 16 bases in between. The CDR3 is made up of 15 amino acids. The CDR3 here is CASSGAGTYTYEQYF. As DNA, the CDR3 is TGCGCCAGCAGCGGGGCCGGGACTTACACCTACGAGCAGTACTTC.

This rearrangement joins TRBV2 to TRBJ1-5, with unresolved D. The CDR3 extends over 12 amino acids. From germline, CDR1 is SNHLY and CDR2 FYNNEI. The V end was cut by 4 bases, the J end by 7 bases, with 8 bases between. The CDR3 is CASSGILQPQHF. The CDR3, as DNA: TGTGCCAGCAGTGGGATATTACAGCCCCAGCATTTT.

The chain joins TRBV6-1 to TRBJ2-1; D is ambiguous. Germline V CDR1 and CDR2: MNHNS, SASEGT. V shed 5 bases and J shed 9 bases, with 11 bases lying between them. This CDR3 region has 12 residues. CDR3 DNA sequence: TGTGCCAGCAGTATAGCCCGAGGTGAGCAGTTCTTC. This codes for CASSIARGEQFF.

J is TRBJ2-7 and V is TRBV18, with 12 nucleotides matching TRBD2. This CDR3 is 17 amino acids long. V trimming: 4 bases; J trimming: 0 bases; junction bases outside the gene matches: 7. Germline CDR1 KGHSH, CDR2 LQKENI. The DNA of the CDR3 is TGTGCCAGCTCACAGGGACTAGCGGGCTCGAGCTCCTACGAGCAGTACTTC. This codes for CASSQGLAGSSSYEQYF.

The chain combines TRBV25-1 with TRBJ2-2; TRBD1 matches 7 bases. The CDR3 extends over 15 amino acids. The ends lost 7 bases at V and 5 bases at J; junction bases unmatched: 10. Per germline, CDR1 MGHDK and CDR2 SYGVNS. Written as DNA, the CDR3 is TGTGCCAGCACCCAAGGGGACAGAGATACCGGGGAGCTGTTTTTT. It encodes CASTQGDRDTGELFF. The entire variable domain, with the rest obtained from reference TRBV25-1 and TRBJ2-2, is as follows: EADIYQTPRYLVIGTGKKITLECSQTMGHDKMYWYQQDPGMELHLIHYSYGVNSTEKGDLSSESTVSRIRTEHFPLTLESARPSHTSQYLCASTQGDRDTGELFFGEGSRLTVL.

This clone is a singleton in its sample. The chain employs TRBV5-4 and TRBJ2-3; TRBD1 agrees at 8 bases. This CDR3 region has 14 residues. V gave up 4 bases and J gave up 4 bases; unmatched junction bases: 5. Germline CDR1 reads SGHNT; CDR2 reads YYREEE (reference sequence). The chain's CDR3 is CASSPGGRPDTQYF. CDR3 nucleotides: TGTGCCAGCAGCCCAGGGGGCCGGCCAGATACGCAGTATTTT.

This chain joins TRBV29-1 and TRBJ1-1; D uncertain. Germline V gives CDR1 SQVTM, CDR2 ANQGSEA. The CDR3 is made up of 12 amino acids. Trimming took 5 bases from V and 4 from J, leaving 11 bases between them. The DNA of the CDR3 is TGCAGCGTTCGGACCCCGAGCACTGAAGCTTTCTTT. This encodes CSVRTPSTEAFF.

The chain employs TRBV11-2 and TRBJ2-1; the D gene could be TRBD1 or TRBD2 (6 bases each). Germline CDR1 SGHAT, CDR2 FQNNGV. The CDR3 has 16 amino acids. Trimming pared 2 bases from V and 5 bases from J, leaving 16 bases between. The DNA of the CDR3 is TGTGCCAGCAGCTTAAGGGGGGAGCGGGTACACAATGAGCAGTTCTTC. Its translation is CASSLRGERVHNEQFF.

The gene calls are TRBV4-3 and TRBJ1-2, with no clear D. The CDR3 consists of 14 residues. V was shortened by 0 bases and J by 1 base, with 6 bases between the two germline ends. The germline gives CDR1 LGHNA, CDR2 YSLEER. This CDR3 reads CASSQDGFNYGYTF. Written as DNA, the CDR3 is TGCGCCAGCAGCCAAGATGGGTTTAACTATGGCTACACCTTC.

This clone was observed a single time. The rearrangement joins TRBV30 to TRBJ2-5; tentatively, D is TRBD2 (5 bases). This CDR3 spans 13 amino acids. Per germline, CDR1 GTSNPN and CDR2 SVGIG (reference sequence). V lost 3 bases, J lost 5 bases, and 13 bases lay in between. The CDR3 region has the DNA TGTGCCTGGAGCTCGGGGAGTGCTGAGACCCAGTACTTC. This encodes CAWSSGSAETQYF.

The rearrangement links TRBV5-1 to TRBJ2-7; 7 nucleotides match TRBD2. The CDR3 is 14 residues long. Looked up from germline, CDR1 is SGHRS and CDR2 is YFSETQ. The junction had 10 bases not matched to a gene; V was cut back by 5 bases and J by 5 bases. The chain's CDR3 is CASSLGREYHEQYF. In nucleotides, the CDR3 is TGCGCCAGCAGTTTAGGGCGGGAGTACCACGAGCAGTACTTC.

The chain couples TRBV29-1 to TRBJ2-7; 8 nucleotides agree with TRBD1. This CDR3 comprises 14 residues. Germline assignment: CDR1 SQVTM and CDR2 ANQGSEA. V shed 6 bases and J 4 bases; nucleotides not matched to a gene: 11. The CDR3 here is CSVARQGRQYEQYF. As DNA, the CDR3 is TGCAGCGTCGCCCGACAGGGGAGGCAGTACGAGCAGTACTTC.

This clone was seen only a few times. CDR3: CASSLAPGGFSNTEAFF. As DNA, the CDR3 is TGTGCCAGCAGCTTAGCTCCAGGGGGCTTTTCGAACACTGAAGCTTTCTTT. This chain links TRBV5-5 with TRBJ1-1; 8 positions match TRBD1. Trimming took 2 bases from V and 1 from J; bases not matched to a gene: 10. Germline CDR1 reads SGHKS; CDR2 reads YYEKEE (reference sequence). The CDR3 is made up of 17 amino acids.

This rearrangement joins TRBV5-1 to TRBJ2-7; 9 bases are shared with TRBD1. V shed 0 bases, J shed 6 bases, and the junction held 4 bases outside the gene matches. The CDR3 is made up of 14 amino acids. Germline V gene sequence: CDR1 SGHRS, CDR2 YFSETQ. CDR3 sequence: CASSLGDRVGEQYF. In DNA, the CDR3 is TGCGCCAGCAGCTTGGGGGACAGGGTTGGCGAGCAGTACTTC.

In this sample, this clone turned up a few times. The CDR3 sequence: CASSESIEKRSSYEQYF. The CDR3 DNA is TGCGCCAGCAGTGAGTCGATCGAGAAGCGGAGCTCCTACGAGCAGTACTTC. The rearrangement links TRBV10-1 to TRBJ2-7; tentative D call: TRBD2 (5 bases). Germline V lookup: CDR1 WNHNN, CDR2 SYGVQD (reference sequence). Trimming took 0 bases from V and 0 from J, leaving 15 bases between them. The CDR3 consists of 17 residues.